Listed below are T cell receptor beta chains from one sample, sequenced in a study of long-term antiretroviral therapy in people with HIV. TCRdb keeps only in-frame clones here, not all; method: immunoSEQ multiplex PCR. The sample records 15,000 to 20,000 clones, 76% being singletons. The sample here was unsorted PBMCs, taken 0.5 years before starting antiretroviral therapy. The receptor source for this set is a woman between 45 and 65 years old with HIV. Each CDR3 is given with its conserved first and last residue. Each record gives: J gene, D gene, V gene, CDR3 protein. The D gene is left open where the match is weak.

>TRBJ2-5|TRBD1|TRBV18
CASSRDRSRQETQYF
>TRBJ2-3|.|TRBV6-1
CASRGSTDTQYF
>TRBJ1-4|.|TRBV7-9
CASSLKGVNEKLFF
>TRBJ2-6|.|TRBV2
CASSEAGSGANVLTF
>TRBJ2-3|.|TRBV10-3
CAISEGVGIDTQYF
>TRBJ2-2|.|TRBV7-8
CASSLGLRGELFF
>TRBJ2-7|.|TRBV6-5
CASSQGRGLYEQYF
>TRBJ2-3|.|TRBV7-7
CASSLGGLVSDTQYF
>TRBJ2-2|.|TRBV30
CAWKGNSNTGELFF
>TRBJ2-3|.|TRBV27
CASSLSGTDTQYF
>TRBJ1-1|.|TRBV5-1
CASSLSGFYTEAFF
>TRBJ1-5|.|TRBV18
CASSPLGTKGQPQHF
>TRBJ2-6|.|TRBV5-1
CASSATRSGANVLTF
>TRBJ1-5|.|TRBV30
CAWSRQSVEPQHF
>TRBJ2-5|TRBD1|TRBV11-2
CASSLRQGDLGETQYF
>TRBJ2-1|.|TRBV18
CASSPDSYNEQFF
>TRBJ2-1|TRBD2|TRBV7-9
CASSAPTSGDNEQFF
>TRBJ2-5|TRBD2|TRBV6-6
CASSSPTSGGQETQYF
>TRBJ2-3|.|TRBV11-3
CASSLGLSSNTDTQYF
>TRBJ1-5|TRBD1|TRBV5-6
CASSSGQGRQPQHF
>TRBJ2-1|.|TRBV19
CASSMRDKNNEQFF
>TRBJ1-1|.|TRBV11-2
CASSLDPPPNTEAFF
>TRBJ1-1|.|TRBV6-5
CASSSSPGGGTEAFF